The next 5 T cell receptor beta chains were all read from a single sample in a study of T cells in women clearing cervical HPV infection. Assay used: immunoSEQ multiplex PCR; TCRdb lists only in-frame clones, some missing. The table counts 25,000 to 35,000 clones; roughly 18% lies in the top ten. The sequenced sample consisted of blood buffy coat. Every receptor here comes from a woman aged 18-69 years with a cervical HPV16 infection that either progressed to CIN3+ or cleared (not recorded which).

Concerning this clone: The CDR3 extends 3 residues past the end of the read, so its final part is completed from the germline J gene. The rearrangement uses TRBV7-6 and TRBJ2-3; perhaps TRBD2 as D (6 bases). CDR1 and CDR2 (germline): SGHVS, FNYEAQ. The length of the CDR3 is 14 residues. The covered CDR3 bases are TGTGCCAGCAGCATGGGACTTCTACAAGAGACG. Amino acids: CASSMGLLQET. The whole CDR3 region reads CASSMGLLQETQYF.

About this clone itself: The read terminates 3 residues before the CDR3 end, so the remaining end is supplied by the germline J gene. The chain recombines TRBV11-2 with TRBJ1-4; D uncertain. The CDR3 runs to 14 residues. V was clipped by 2 bases and J by 2 bases, with 6 bases between them. CDR1 and CDR2 (germline): SGHAT, FQNNGV. The CDR3 DNA, read in part, is TGTGCCAGCAGCTTAACAGTTACTAATGAAAAA. Its protein product is CASSLTVTNEK. The entire CDR3 is CASSLTVTNEKLFF.

A note on this clone: The read is 3 residues too short to cover the CDR3 end, so that end is filled in from the germline J gene. The rearrangement links TRBV20-1 to TRBJ2-3; perhaps TRBD1 as D (7 bases). Per the germline V gene, CDR1 is DFQATT and CDR2 is SNEGSKA (reference sequence). The germline V and J ends were trimmed by 7 bases and 1 base, with 9 bases remaining between them. The CDR3 is 12 amino acids. The CDR3 is CSVRGGTDTQYF. The sequenced CDR3 bases are TGCAGTGTCAGGGGGGGCACAGATACG.

About this clone: The read falls 3 residues short of the CDR3 end, and the missing part is taken from the germline J gene. The chain links TRBV20-1 to TRBJ1-2; TRBD1 might be the D (6 bases). V was trimmed by 5 bases and J by 6 bases, leaving 16 bases between them. The CDR3 runs 13 residues. CDR1 and CDR2 from the germline V gene are DFQATT and SNEGSKA (reference sequence). The CDR3 here is CSASNQGKNGYTF. CDR3 DNA (partial): TGCAGTGCTTCGAATCAGGGGAAGAATGGC.

Remarks on this clone: The CDR3 is cut off 3 residues early in the read; its end comes from the germline J gene. The chain uses TRBV7-2 and TRBJ1-2, with D maybe TRBD1 (6 bases). The CDR3 is 15 residues long. The germline CDR1 and CDR2 sequences are SGHTA and FQGNSA. The part of the CDR3 DNA that was read is TGTGCCAGCAGCATAACAGGGAAACTGTCCTACGAC. Residues: CASSITGKLSYD. The CDR3 in its entirety is CASSITGKLSYDYTF.